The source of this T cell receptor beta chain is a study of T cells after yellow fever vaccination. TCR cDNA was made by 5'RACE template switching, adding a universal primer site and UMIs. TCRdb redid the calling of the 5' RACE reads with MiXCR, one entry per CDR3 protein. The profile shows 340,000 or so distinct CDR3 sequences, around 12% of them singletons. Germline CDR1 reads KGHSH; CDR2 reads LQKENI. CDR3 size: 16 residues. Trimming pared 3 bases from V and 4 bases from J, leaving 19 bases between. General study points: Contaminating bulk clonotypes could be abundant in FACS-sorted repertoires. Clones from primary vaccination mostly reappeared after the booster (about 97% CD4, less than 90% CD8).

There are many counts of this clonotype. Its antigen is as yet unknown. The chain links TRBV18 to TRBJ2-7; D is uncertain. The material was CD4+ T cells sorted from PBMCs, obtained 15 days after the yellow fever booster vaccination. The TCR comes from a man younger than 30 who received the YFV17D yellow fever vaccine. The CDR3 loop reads CASSPVGPGPEYEQYF. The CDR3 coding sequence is TGTGCCAGCTCACCGGTTGGGCCAGGTCCAGAGTACGAGCAGTACTTC.